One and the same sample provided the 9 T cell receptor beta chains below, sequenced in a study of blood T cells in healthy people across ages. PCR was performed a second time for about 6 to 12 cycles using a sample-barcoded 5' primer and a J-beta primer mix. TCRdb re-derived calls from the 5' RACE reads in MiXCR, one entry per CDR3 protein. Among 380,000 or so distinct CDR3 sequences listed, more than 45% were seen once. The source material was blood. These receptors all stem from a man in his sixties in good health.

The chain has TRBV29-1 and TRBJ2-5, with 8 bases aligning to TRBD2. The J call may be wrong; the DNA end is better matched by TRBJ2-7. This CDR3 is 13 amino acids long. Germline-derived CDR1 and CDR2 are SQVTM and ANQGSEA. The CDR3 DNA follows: TGCAGCGTTGGAGGGACTAGTGCCTACGAGCAGTACTTC. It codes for CSVGGTSAYEQYF.

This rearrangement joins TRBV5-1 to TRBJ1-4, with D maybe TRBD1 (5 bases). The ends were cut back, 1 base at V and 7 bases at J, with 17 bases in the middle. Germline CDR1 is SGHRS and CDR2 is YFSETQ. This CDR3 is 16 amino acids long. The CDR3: CASSLPTAVGSEKLFF. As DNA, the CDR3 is TGCGCCAGCAGCTTGCCGACAGCAGTGGGGAGTGAAAAACTGTTTTTT.

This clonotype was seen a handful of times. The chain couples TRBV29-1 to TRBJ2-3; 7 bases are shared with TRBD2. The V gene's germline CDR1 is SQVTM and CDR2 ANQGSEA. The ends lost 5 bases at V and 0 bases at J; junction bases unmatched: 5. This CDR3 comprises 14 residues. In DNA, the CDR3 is TGCAGCGTTTCGCTAGCGGAAAGCACAGATACGCAGTATTTT. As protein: CSVSLAESTDTQYF.

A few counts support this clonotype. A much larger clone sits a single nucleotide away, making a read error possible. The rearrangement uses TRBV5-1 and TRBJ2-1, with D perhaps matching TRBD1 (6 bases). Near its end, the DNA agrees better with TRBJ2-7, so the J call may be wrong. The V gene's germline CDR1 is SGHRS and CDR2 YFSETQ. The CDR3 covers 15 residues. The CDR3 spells CASSLDREIHNEQYF. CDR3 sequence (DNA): TGCGCCAGCAGCTTGGACAGGGAGATCCACAATGAGCAGTACTTC.

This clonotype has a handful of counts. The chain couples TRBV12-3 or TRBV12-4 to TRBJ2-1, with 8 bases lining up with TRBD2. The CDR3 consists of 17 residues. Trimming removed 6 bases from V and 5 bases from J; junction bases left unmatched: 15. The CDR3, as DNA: TGTGCCAGCAGGGTATCCCCAGGGGCGGGGGGACACAATGAGCAGTTCTTC. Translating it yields CASRVSPGAGGHNEQFF.

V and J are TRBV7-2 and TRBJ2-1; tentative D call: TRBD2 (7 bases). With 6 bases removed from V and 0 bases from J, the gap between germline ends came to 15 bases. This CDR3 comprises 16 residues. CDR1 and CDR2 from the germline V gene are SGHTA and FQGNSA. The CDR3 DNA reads TGTGCCAGCAGTCGGGGGCGGGGGAGCTCCTACAATGAGCAGTTCTTC. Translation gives CASSRGRGSSYNEQFF.

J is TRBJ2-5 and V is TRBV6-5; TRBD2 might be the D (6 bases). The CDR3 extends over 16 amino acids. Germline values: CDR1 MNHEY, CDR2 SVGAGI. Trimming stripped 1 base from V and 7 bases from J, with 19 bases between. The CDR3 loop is CASSYFPTDRAGTQYF. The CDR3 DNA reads TGTGCCAGCAGTTACTTTCCTACAGACCGAGCGGGGACCCAGTACTTC.

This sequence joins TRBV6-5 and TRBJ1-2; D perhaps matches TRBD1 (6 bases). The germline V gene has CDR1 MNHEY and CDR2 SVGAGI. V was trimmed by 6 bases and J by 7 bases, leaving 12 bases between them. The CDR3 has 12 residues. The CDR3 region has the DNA TGTGCCAGCAGCGGACAGACGAGTGGCTACACCTTC. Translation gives CASSGQTSGYTF.

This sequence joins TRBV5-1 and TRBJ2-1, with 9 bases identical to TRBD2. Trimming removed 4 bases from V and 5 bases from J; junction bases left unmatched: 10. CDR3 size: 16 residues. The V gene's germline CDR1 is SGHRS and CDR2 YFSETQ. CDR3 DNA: TGCGCCAGCAGCCCGGGAGCGGGAGGTCGGAACAATGAGCAGTTCTTC. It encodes CASSPGAGGRNNEQFF.